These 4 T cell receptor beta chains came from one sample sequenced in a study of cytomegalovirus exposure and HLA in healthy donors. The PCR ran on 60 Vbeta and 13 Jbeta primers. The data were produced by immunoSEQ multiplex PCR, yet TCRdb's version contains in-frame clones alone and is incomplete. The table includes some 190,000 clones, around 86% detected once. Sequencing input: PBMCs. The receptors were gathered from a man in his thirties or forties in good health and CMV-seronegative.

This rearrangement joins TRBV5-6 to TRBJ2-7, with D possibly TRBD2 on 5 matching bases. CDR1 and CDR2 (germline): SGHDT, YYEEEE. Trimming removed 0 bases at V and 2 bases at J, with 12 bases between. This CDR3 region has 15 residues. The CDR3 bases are TGTGCCAGCAGCTTGGCCAGCGGCATACCCTACGAGCAGTACTTC. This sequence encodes CASSLASGIPYEQYF.

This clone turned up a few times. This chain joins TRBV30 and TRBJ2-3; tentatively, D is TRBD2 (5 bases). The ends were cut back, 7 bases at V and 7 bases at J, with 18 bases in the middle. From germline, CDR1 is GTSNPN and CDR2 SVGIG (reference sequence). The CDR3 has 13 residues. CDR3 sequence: CAYSLGRVNTQYF. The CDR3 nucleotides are TGTGCCTATTCATTAGGGAGAGTAAATACGCAGTATTTT. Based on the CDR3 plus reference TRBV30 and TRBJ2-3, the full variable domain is SQTIHQWPATLVQPVGSPLSLECTVEGTSNPNLYWYRQAAGRGLQLLFYSVGIGQISSEVPQNLSASRPQDRQFILSSKKLLLSDSGFYLCAYSLGRVNTQYFGPGTRLTVL.

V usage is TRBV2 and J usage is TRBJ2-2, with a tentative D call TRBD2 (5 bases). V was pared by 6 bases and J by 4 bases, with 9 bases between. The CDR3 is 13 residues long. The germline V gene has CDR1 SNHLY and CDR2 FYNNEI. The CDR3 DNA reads TGTGCCAGCAGCGGGATTCCCACCGGGGAGCTGTTTTTT. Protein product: CASSGIPTGELFF.

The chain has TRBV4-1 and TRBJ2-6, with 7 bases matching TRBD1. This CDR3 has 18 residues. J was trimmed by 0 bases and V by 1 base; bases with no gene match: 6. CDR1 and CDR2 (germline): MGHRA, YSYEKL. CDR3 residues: CASSQVGTANSGANVLTF. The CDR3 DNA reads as TGCGCCAGCAGCCAAGTAGGGACAGCAAACTCTGGGGCCAACGTCCTGACTTTC.